This T cell receptor beta chain was documented in a study of T cell changes during pregnancy in multiple sclerosis. From germline, CDR1 is LNHDA and CDR2 SQIVND (reference sequence). The V gene end was trimmed by 4 bases and the J gene end by 6 bases; junction bases not matched to a gene: 8. The CDR3 has 16 residues. Here immunoSEQ multiplex PCR was the method, and the copy in TCRdb shows in-frame clones only, minus some. The sample lists 50,000 to 55,000 clones, 92% occurring once. The chain links TRBV19 to TRBJ2-1; 11 nucleotides line up with TRBD2. This sample comprised CD4+ T cells from peripheral blood mononuclear cells, obtained after pregnancy. The TCR was taken from a female donor with multiple sclerosis, enrolled in a pregnancy study. The CDR3 region is CASSSNPGLAANEQFF. In DNA form, the CDR3 reads TGTGCCAGTAGTAGCAATCCGGGACTAGCGGCCAATGAGCAGTTCTTC.